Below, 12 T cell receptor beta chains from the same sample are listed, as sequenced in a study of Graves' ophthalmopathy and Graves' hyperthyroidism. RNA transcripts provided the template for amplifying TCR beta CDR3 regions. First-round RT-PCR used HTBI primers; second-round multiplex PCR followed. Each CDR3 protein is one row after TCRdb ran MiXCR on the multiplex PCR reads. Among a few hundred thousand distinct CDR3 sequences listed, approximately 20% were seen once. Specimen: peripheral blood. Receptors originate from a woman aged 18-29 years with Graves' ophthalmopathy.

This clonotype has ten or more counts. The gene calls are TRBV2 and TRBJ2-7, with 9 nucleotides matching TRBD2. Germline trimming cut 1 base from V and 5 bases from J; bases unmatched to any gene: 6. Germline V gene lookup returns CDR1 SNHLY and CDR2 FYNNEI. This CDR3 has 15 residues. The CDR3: CASSEGLAAIHEQYF. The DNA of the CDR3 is TGTGCCAGCAGTGAAGGACTAGCGGCGATCCACGAGCAGTACTTC.

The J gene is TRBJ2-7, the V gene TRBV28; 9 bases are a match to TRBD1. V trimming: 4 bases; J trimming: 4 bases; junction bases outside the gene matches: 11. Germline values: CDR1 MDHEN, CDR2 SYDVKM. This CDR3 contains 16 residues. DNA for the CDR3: TGTGCCAGCAGTTCCCCAATCCGACAGGGGGGGTACGAGCAGTACTTC. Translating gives CASSSPIRQGGYEQYF.

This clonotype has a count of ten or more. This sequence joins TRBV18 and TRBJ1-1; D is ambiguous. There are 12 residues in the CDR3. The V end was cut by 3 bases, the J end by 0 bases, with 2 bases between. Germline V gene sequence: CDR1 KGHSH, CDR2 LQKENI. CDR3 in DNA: TGTGCCAGCTCACCGATGAACACTGAAGCTTTCTTT. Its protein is CASSPMNTEAFF.

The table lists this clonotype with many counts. The CDR3 coding sequence is TGTGCCAGCGTAAGGAGGAGCCCCTACGAGCAGTACTTC. This sequence encodes CASVRRSPYEQYF. This chain links TRBV12-3 or TRBV12-4 with TRBJ2-7, with D possibly matching TRBD2 (5 bases). V gave up 8 bases and J gave up 2 bases, with 13 bases separating them. The CDR3 consists of 13 residues.

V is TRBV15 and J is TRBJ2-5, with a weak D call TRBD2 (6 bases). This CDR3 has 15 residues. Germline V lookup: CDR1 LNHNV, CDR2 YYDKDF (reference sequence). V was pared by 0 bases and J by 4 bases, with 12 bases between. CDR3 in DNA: TGTGCCACCAGCAGAGATCCGGGGACTCGAGAGACCCAGTACTTC. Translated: CATSRDPGTRETQYF.

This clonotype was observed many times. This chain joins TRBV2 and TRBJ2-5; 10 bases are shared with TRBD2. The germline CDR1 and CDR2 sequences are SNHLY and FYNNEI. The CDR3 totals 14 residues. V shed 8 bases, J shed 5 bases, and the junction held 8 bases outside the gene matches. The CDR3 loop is CASLSLAGEETQYF. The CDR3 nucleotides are TGTGCCAGCTTGAGCCTAGCGGGAGAGGAGACCCAGTACTTC.

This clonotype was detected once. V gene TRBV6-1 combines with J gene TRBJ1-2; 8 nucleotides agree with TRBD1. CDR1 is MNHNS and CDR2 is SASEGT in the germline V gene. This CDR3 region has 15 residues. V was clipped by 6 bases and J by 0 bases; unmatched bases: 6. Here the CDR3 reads CASRITGGSNYGYTF. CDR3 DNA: TGTGCCAGCAGAATTACAGGGGGATCTAACTATGGCTACACCTTC.

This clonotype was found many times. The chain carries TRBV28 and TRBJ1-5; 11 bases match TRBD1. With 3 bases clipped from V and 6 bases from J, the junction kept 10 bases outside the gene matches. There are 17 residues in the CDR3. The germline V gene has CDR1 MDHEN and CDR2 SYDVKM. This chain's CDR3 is CASSFGTGGSPGQPQHF. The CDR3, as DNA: TGTGCCAGCAGTTTCGGGACAGGGGGAAGCCCCGGTCAGCCCCAGCATTTT.

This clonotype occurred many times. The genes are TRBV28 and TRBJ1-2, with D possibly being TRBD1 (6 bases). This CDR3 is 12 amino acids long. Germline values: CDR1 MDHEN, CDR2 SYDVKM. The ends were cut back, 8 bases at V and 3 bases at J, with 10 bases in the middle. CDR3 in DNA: TGTGCCAGCGAGACAGGAGACTATGGCTACACCTTC. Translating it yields CASETGDYGYTF.

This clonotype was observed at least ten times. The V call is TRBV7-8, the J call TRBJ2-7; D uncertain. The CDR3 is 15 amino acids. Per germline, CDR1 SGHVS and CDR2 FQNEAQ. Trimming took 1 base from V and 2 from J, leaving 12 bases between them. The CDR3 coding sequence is TGTGCCAGCAGCTTAGATGGCGGAGTTCCCTACGAGCAGTACTTC. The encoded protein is CASSLDGGVPYEQYF.

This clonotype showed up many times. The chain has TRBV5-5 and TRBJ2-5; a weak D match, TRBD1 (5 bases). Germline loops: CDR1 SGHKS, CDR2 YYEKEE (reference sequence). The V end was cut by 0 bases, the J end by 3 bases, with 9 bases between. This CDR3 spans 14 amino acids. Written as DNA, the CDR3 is TGTGCCAGCAGCTTGGTTCCAGGGAAAGAGACCCAGTACTTC. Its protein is CASSLVPGKETQYF.

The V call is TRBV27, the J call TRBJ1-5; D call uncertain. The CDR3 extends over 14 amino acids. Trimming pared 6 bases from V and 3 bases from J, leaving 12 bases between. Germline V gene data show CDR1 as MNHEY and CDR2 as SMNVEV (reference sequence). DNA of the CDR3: TGTGCCAGCAGAGGGCAGGTAAACAATCAGCCCCAGCATTTT. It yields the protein CASRGQVNNQPQHF.